These T cell receptor beta chains were read from a single sample in a study of a mutant IDH1 vaccine in newly diagnosed glioma. Antigens for these TCRs are unknown. Repertoires were generated with immunoSEQ multiplex PCR, while TCRdb's copy carries only in-frame clones and drops some. The sample holds tens of thousands of clones, around 76% seen once. The sequencing used PBMCs, collected from a glioma patient whose treatment included an IDH1 peptide vaccine. These receptors originate from a woman in her 40s with glioma. Some clones in this sample may be carry-over from other donors' samples. Both conserved end residues are part of each CDR3. Fields, in order: clone size, J gene, D gene, V gene, CDR3 protein, CDR3 DNA. D genes are given only for firm matches. Clone size is shown for a subset of rows, as once, few, many or a class of expanded clone.

size: NA
J: TRBJ2-1
D: TRBD2
V: TRBV5-1
CDR3: CARSQNTGGNYNEQFF
DNA: TGCGCCAGGAGTCAAAACACGGGAGGAAATTACAATGAGCAGTTCTTC

size: NA
J: TRBJ1-2
D: NA
V: TRBV9
CDR3: CASSGEGSLYGYTF
DNA: TGTGCCAGCAGTGGGGAAGGGTCTCTATATGGCTACACCTTC

size: once
J: TRBJ1-4
D: NA
V: TRBV7-3
CDR3: CASSRSTNEKLFF
DNA: TGTGCCAGCAGCCGCTCAACTAATGAAAAACTGTTTTTT

size: NA
J: TRBJ2-3
D: NA
V: TRBV7-9
CDR3: CASSFGPPLDTQYF
DNA: TGTGCCAGCAGCTTTGGACCGCCTCTAGATACGCAGTATTTT

size: few
J: TRBJ2-5
D: NA
V: TRBV7-8
CDR3: CASSLELQETQYF
DNA: TGTGCCAGCAGCTTAGAACTCCAAGAGACCCAGTACTTC

size: NA
J: TRBJ2-7
D: NA
V: TRBV6-6
CDR3: CASSRPRQGGGEQYF
DNA: TGTGCCAGCAGCAGACCTAGGCAGGGGGGAGGCGAGCAGTACTTC

size: NA
J: TRBJ1-1
D: TRBD1
V: TRBV10-3
CDR3: CAIRNRGGDTEAFF
DNA: TGTGCCATCAGGAACAGGGGGGGGGACACTGAAGCTTTCTTT

size: NA
J: TRBJ2-1
D: TRBD2
V: TRBV7-8
CDR3: CASSFSRGGRDNEQFF
DNA: TGTGCCAGCAGCTTCTCCAGGGGCGGGAGGGACAATGAGCAGTTCTTC

size: once
J: TRBJ1-6
D: TRBD1
V: TRBV7-3
CDR3: CASSSLTGGGSPLHF
DNA: TGTGCCAGCAGCTCCTTAACAGGGGGAGGTTCACCCCTCCACTTT

size: NA
J: TRBJ1-2
D: NA
V: TRBV5-6
CDR3: CASSLGGGANYGYTF
DNA: TGTGCCAGCAGCTTGGGGGGGGGAGCTAACTATGGCTACACCTTC

size: few
J: TRBJ1-2
D: NA
V: TRBV7-9
CDR3: CASSREFRGYTF
DNA: TGTGCCAGCAGCCGGGAGTTTAGAGGCTACACCTTC

size: few
J: TRBJ1-5
D: NA
V: TRBV10-1
CDR3: CASSELALLPGQPQHF
DNA: TGCGCCAGCAGTGAGTTAGCACTCCTACCCGGACAGCCCCAGCATTTT

size: NA
J: TRBJ2-2
D: NA
V: TRBV7-2
CDR3: CASRRTGYLSGELFF
DNA: TGTGCCAGCAGGCGTACAGGATACCTATCCGGGGAGCTGTTTTTT

size: NA
J: TRBJ2-3
D: NA
V: TRBV5-6
CDR3: CASSFATSKGTDTQYF
DNA: TGTGCCAGCAGCTTCGCCACTAGCAAGGGCACAGATACGCAGTATTTT

size: once
J: TRBJ2-1
D: TRBD2
V: TRBV4-3
CDR3: CASSQATSGMYNEQFF
DNA: TGCGCCAGCAGCCAAGCGACTAGCGGGATGTACAATGAGCAGTTCTTC

size: NA
J: TRBJ2-3
D: NA
V: TRBV27
CDR3: CASSLEWGTDTQYF
DNA: TGTGCCAGCAGTTTAGAGTGGGGCACAGATACGCAGTATTTT

size: once
J: TRBJ2-1
D: TRBD2
V: TRBV5-4
CDR3: CASRREGLNEQFF
DNA: TGTGCCAGCAGGAGGGAGGGCCTTAATGAGCAGTTCTTC